Below are 27 T cell receptor beta chains sequenced from a single sample in a study of PD-1 blockade in classical Hodgkin lymphoma (dated by TCRdb to about 2020). Sample time point, as interpreted from the label and publication: cycle 2 day 1 (C2D1) of nivolumab. All trial patients had relapsed after autologous stem cell transplantation, with cohorts A, B and C differing in prior brentuximab vedotin exposure. The library relied on the immunoSEQ multiplex PCR assay. Drawn from immuneACCESS, this table holds only the in-frame rearrangements with V and J called that TCRdb kept. Clones are partly lost; checked studies trace under half to an unresolved V gene and leave the rest unexplained. The sample table lists tens of thousands of clones, roughly 78% of them with a count of one. 11% of the sample belongs to the ten largest clones. The input for sequencing was peripheral blood mononuclear cells (PBMCs), taken before the second cycle of nivolumab. Receptors were obtained from a human donor with classical Hodgkin lymphoma.

The count of this clone is one. The chain links TRBV6-6 to TRBJ2-7, with 10 positions matching TRBD2. CDR1 and CDR2 from the germline V gene are MNHNY and SVGAGI (reference sequence). Trimming took 2 bases from V and 2 from J; bases not matched to a gene: 3. The CDR3 has 15 amino acids. CDR3 DNA: TGTGCCAGCAGTTACGGGACTAGCGATCCCTACGAGCAGTACTTC. This sequence encodes CASSYGTSDPYEQYF.

Of note for this clone: The junction shows a germline mismatch at one end, possibly a read error. The chain recombines TRBV11-2 with TRBJ1-4; no clear D. The germline V gene encodes CDR1 SGHAT and CDR2 FQNNGV. This CDR3 has 10 residues. The CDR3 reads CASSFNVAVF. In nucleotides, the CDR3 is TGTGCCAGCAGCTTCAACGTAGCAGTTTTT.

The V gene is TRBV5-4, the J gene TRBJ2-1, with D unresolved. The germline gives CDR1 SGHNT, CDR2 YYREEE (reference sequence). The CDR3 contains 13 residues. V was pared by 3 bases and J by 5 bases, with 9 bases between. The CDR3 region is CASSSTADNEQFF. The CDR3 DNA follows: TGTGCCAGCAGCTCCACCGCGGACAATGAGCAGTTCTTC.

This clone was seen a single time. The chain couples TRBV5-5 to TRBJ1-2; 9 positions match TRBD1. CDR3 size: 14 residues. V lost 4 bases, J lost 2 bases, and 3 bases stayed unmatched. The germline gives CDR1 SGHKS, CDR2 YYEKEE (reference sequence). CDR3 nucleotides: TGTGCCAGCAGCAGCGACAGGGGGAACTATGGCTACACCTTC. Amino acids: CASSSDRGNYGYTF. Drawing the rest from reference TRBV5-5 and TRBJ1-2, the complete variable domain is DAGVTQSPTHLIKTRGQQVTLRCSPISGHKSVSWYQQVLGQGPQFIFQYYEKEERGRGNFPDRFSARQFPNYSSELNVNALLLGDSALYLCASSSDRGNYGYTFGSGTRLTVV.

V and J are TRBV2 and TRBJ1-1, with D perhaps matching TRBD1 (5 bases). CDR3 size: 14 residues. V lost 4 bases to trimming and J lost 6 bases, with 15 bases between them. Germline CDR1 is SNHLY and CDR2 is FYNNEI. CDR3 loop: CASSGEWGSAEAFF. The CDR3 DNA reads as TGTGCCAGCAGTGGGGAGTGGGGCTCGGCTGAAGCTTTCTTT. Complete variable domain (other parts from reference TRBV2 and TRBJ1-1): EPEVTQTPSHQVTQMGQEVILRCVPISNHLYFYWYRQILGQKVEFLVSFYNNEISEKSEIFDDQFSVERPDGSNFTLKIRSTKLEDSAMYFCASSGEWGSAEAFFGQGTRLTVV.

V usage is TRBV30 and J usage is TRBJ2-3; no clear D gene. Germline V gene lookup returns CDR1 GTSNPN and CDR2 SVGIG (reference sequence). There are 13 residues in the CDR3. The germline V and J ends were trimmed by 4 bases and 5 bases, with 13 bases remaining between them. CDR3 DNA: TGTGCCTGGATTGATTCCTCTCGAGATACGCAGTATTTT. It yields the protein CAWIDSSRDTQYF.

V usage is TRBV19 and J usage is TRBJ1-1, with 12 bases fitting TRBD1. The CDR3 spans 14 residues. J was trimmed by 5 bases and V by 7 bases; bases with no gene match: 5. Looked up from germline, CDR1 is LNHDA and CDR2 is SQIVND (reference sequence). The DNA for the CDR3 is TGTGCCAGTATGAGGGACAGGGGGCAGACTGAAGCTTTCTTT. Protein: CASMRDRGQTEAFF.

The chain links TRBV4-3 to TRBJ2-3; maybe TRBD1 (5 bases). The V gene lost 4 bases and the J gene lost 8 bases, with 16 bases spanning the gap. CDR3 length: 14 amino acids. From germline, CDR1 is LGHNA and CDR2 YSLEER. CDR3 sequence reads: CASSPPWTPSTQYF. The CDR3 nucleotides read TGCGCCAGCAGCCCCCCCTGGACACCCAGTACGCAGTATTTT.

V gene TRBV19 combines with J gene TRBJ2-3; 7 nucleotides match TRBD1. Germline values: CDR1 LNHDA, CDR2 SQIVND (reference sequence). V was pared by 6 bases and J by 1 base, with 1 base of the junction left unmatched. The CDR3 is 13 amino acids. Here the CDR3 DNA reads TGTGCCAGTAGCGACAGGGGCACAGATACGCAGTATTTT. It translates to CASSDRGTDTQYF.

The chain combines TRBV7-9 with TRBJ2-3; possible D gene TRBD1, 5 bases. The CDR3 loop spans 13 amino acids. V lost 3 bases and J 8 bases, leaving 12 bases between the germline ends. The germline V gene has CDR1 SEHNR and CDR2 FQNEAQ (reference sequence). CDR3 DNA sequence: TGTGCCAGCAGCTTGGACACACGGCGTACGCAGTATTTT. It codes for CASSLDTRRTQYF.

The gene calls are TRBV19 and TRBJ1-2; no firm D call. The germline V and J ends were trimmed by 7 bases and 6 bases, with 15 bases remaining between them. The CDR3 totals 13 residues. CDR1 and CDR2 (germline): LNHDA, SQIVND (reference sequence). The DNA for the CDR3 is TGTGCCAGTACCCCAAGGCACGGAGATGGCTACACCTTC. Amino acids: CASTPRHGDGYTF.

The rearrangement links TRBV5-5 to TRBJ1-2, with 8 bases that match TRBD1. V lost 5 bases and J lost 2; bases outside the gene matches: 11. The CDR3 covers 16 residues. CDR1 and CDR2 (germline): SGHKS, YYEKEE (reference sequence). Here the CDR3 DNA reads TGTGCCAGCAGTCCTAGGACAGGGAAAGACAACTATGGCTACACCTTC. Its protein is CASSPRTGKDNYGYTF. The variable domain in full, with the rest retrieved from reference TRBV5-5 and TRBJ1-2, is DAGVTQSPTHLIKTRGQQVTLRCSPISGHKSVSWYQQVLGQGPQFIFQYYEKEERGRGNFPDRFSARQFPNYSSELNVNALLLGDSALYLCASSPRTGKDNYGYTFGSGTRLTVV.

This clone was detected once. The chain recombines TRBV28 with TRBJ2-2; 7 nucleotides line up with TRBD1. Germline CDR1 and CDR2: MDHEN and SYDVKM. The CDR3 is 15 residues long. Trimming removed 4 bases from V and 6 bases from J; junction bases left unmatched: 8. CDR3 nucleotide sequence: TGTGCCAGCAGTTCACTCCGGGACAGTGCCGGGGAGCTGTTTTTT. This sequence encodes CASSSLRDSAGELFF.

V and J are TRBV2 and TRBJ2-1; D remains unclear. Germline V CDR1 and CDR2: SNHLY, FYNNEI. Trimming removed 3 bases at V and 7 bases at J, with 13 bases between. This CDR3 is 14 amino acids long. This CDR3 reads CASSDENVGNEQFF. In DNA, the CDR3 is TGTGCCAGCAGTGATGAAAACGTAGGGAATGAGCAGTTCTTC.

This chain uses TRBV7-9 with TRBJ1-2; D gene uncertain. This CDR3 has 13 residues. Germline V gives CDR1 SEHNR, CDR2 FQNEAQ (reference sequence). The V end was cut by 1 base, the J end by 3 bases, with 6 bases between. The chain's CDR3 is CASSLGVDYGYTF. CDR3 sequence (DNA): TGTGCCAGCAGCTTAGGTGTCGACTATGGCTACACCTTC.

This clone was picked up a small number of times. The chain couples TRBV11-2 to TRBJ1-6, with D hard to call. With 4 bases removed from V and 10 bases from J, the gap between germline ends came to 8 bases. Germline loops: CDR1 SGHAT, CDR2 FQNNGV. The CDR3 length is 12 residues. CDR3 loop: CASSSGGSPLHF. The CDR3 DNA is TGTGCCAGCAGCTCCGGCGGGTCACCCCTCCACTTT.

This sequence joins TRBV4-3 and TRBJ1-2, with D tentatively TRBD1 (6 bases). This CDR3 spans 16 amino acids. Looked up from germline, CDR1 is LGHNA and CDR2 is YSLEER. Trimming took off 0 bases at V and 3 bases at J, with 14 bases between the two ends. CDR3 DNA sequence: TGCGCCAGCAGCCAAGATCGGGGGGGGGCTTACTATGGCTACACCTTC. Its protein product is CASSQDRGGAYYGYTF.

The chain has TRBV2 and TRBJ2-7; 7 nucleotides line up with TRBD2. This CDR3 comprises 12 residues. The V and J ends lost 7 bases and 2 bases, in that order; junction bases with no gene match: 2. Per the germline V gene, CDR1 is SNHLY and CDR2 is FYNNEI. In nucleotides, the CDR3 is TGTGCCAGCATGGGAGGGGCCTACGAGCAGTACTTC. Translation: CASMGGAYEQYF.

The V and J genes are TRBV27 and TRBJ2-7; D unresolved. The germline V gene encodes CDR1 MNHEY and CDR2 SMNVEV (reference sequence). The CDR3 consists of 13 residues. The ends were cut back, 6 bases at V and 0 bases at J, with 9 bases in the middle. CDR3 coding DNA: TGTGCCAGCAGGTCCCCCTACTCCTACGAGCAGTACTTC. Its protein is CASRSPYSYEQYF.

The rearrangement uses TRBV2 and TRBJ1-3; D unresolved. Germline V CDR1 and CDR2: SNHLY, FYNNEI. V dropped 6 bases and J dropped 3 bases, with 9 bases sitting between them. The CDR3 sequence is 13 residues long. The CDR3 here is CASRPIGGNTIYF. DNA for the CDR3: TGTGCCAGCAGGCCGATCGGTGGAAACACCATATATTTT.

This chain joins TRBV28 and TRBJ1-4; the D gene is possibly TRBD1 (6 bases). The CDR3 spans 11 residues. Trimming took off 11 bases at V and 5 bases at J, with 9 bases between the two ends. Germline CDR1 reads MDHEN; CDR2 reads SYDVKM. Here the CDR3 DNA reads TGTGCCGGGGGCCTCAATGAAAAACTGTTTTTT. This encodes CAGGLNEKLFF.

This clone was counted only a few times. The chain is built from TRBV13 and TRBJ2-3, with TRBD2 matching over 11 bases. V was clipped by 3 bases and J by 6 bases; unmatched bases: 5. The CDR3 consists of 15 residues. Germline CDR1 and CDR2: PRHDT and FYEKMQ (reference sequence). CDR3 bases: TGTGCCAGCAGCTTGCTAGCGGGGGGCCCGGATACGCAGTATTTT. This encodes CASSLLAGGPDTQYF. Supplemented by reference TRBV13 and TRBJ2-3, the full variable domain reads AAGVIQSPRHLIKEKRETATLKCYPIPRHDTVYWYQQGPGQDPQFLISFYEKMQSDKGSIPDRFSAQQFSDYHSELNMSSLELGDSALYFCASSLLAGGPDTQYFGPGTRLTVL.

This clone occurred a few times. The chain joins TRBV4-3 to TRBJ2-1; no clear D. The CDR3 has 15 amino acids. With 3 bases removed from V and 7 bases from J, the gap between germline ends came to 16 bases. Germline CDR1 and CDR2: LGHNA and YSLEER. The CDR3 loop is CASSQYGYPVNEQFF. The CDR3 nucleotides read TGCGCCAGCAGCCAGTATGGGTACCCCGTGAATGAGCAGTTCTTC.

The rearrangement uses TRBV6-4 and TRBJ1-5; 10 positions agree with TRBD1. The CDR3 totals 22 residues. Germline assignment: CDR1 MRHNA and CDR2 SNTAGT. V gave up 0 bases and J gave up 5 bases; unmatched junction bases: 22. CDR3 region: CASSDSRETGTGVARCDQPQHF. CDR3 DNA: TGTGCCAGCAGTGACTCGAGGGAAACCGGGACAGGGGTTGCAAGATGTGATCAGCCCCAGCATTTT.

This clone has a single count. The chain couples TRBV27 to TRBJ1-2, with D tentatively TRBD1 (5 bases). CDR1 MNHEY and CDR2 SMNVEV come from the germline V gene (reference sequence). Between the trimmed V and J ends, which lost 0 bases and 8 bases, there was a span of 19 bases. The CDR3 is made up of 16 amino acids. CDR3 region: CASSLSRPRDSWGYTF. CDR3 DNA sequence: TGTGCCAGCAGTTTATCACGGCCCAGGGACTCCTGGGGCTACACCTTC.

The V and J genes are TRBV11-2 and TRBJ2-4, with 11 nucleotides matching TRBD1. The CDR3 totals 15 residues. Germline trimming cut 0 bases from V and 11 bases from J; bases unmatched to any gene: 6. The V gene's germline CDR1 is SGHAT and CDR2 FQNNGV. This CDR3 reads CASSLEIAGQGVQYF. CDR3 coding DNA: TGTGCCAGCAGCTTAGAGATTGCGGGACAGGGGGTTCAGTACTTC. Together with reference TRBV11-2 and TRBJ2-4, the CDR3 gives the full variable domain: EAGVAQSPRYKIIEKRQSVAFWCNPISGHATLYWYQQILGQGPKLLIQFQNNGVVDDSQLPKDRFSAERLKGVDSTLKIQPAKLEDSAVYLCASSLEIAGQGVQYFGAGTRLSVL.

This clone was seen just once. The genes are TRBV6-5 and TRBJ1-5; D possibly corresponds to TRBD1 (6 bases). Germline loops: CDR1 MNHEY, CDR2 SVGAGI. The CDR3 has 16 residues. V lost 2 bases, J lost 4 bases, and 15 bases lay in between. In nucleotides, the CDR3 is TGTGCCAGCAGTTACCTCCCGAGGAGGGGGAATCAGCCCCAGCATTTT. It specifies CASSYLPRRGNQPQHF.